One and the same sample provided the 31 T cell receptor beta chains below, sequenced in a study of metastatic and nonmetastatic thyroid tumors. Thyroid surgery had not been preceded by any treatment in any patient. TCRdb reassembled clones from the PCR reads with MiXCR. The sample lists about 17,000 clones, about 34% occurring once. Sequenced input: tumor tissue. Source of these receptors: a female donor with papillary thyroid cancer or a benign thyroid nodule (not recorded which). Some clones in this sample may be carry-over from other donors' samples.

A few counts support this clone. The rearrangement joins TRBV2 to TRBJ1-1; D possibly corresponds to TRBD1 (6 bases). There are 13 residues in the CDR3. Looked up from germline, CDR1 is SNHLY and CDR2 is FYNNEI. V dropped 11 bases and J dropped 0 bases, with 13 bases sitting between them. The CDR3: CARRTALNTEAFF. CDR3 DNA sequence: TGTGCCCGAAGGACAGCTTTGAACACTGAAGCTTTCTTT.

As regards this clone: The junction differs from germline at one of its ends, possibly a read error. This chain links TRBV4-1 with TRBJ2-2; D possibly corresponds to TRBD2 (6 bases). The CDR3 spans 16 residues. Per germline, CDR1 MGHRA and CDR2 YSYEKL. The DNA of the CDR3 is TGCGCCAGCAGCACCCCTAGCGCGAAGGTGCCCGGGGAGCTGCTTTTT. Translated, it gives CASSTPSAKVPGELLF.

This clone is classed as medium-sized. The CDR3 nucleotides are TGTGCCTGGAGTTCACACAGGGGATTCAACGAGCAGTACTTC. Its translation: CAWSSHRGFNEQYF. The chain employs TRBV30 and TRBJ2-7, with TRBD1 identical over 7 bases. Germline assignment: CDR1 GTSNPN and CDR2 SVGIG (reference sequence). J was trimmed by 5 bases and V by 2 bases; bases with no gene match: 9. The CDR3 spans 14 residues.

CDR3: CASSFRGGNTEAFF. The CDR3 DNA is TGTGCCAGCAGCTTCCGAGGGGGGAACACTGAAGCTTTCTTT. The chain joins TRBV7-9 to TRBJ1-1; tentative D call: TRBD1 (6 bases). The CDR3 has 14 amino acids. Germline values: CDR1 SEHNR, CDR2 FQNEAQ (reference sequence). The V end was cut by 3 bases, the J end by 1 base, with 9 bases between.

In its sample, this clone ranks as medium-sized. The genes are TRBV6-1 and TRBJ2-6, with a tentative D call TRBD2 (6 bases). The germline V gene encodes CDR1 MNHNS and CDR2 SASEGT. V was clipped by 6 bases and J by 4 bases, with 10 bases between them. This CDR3 has 14 amino acids. The CDR3 bases are TGTGCCAGCAGGGGAGGTCGAGGGGCCAACGTCCTGACTTTC. It translates to CASRGGRGANVLTF.

Sample share makes this clone medium-sized. The chain is built from TRBV6-1 and TRBJ1-5; the D gene is possibly TRBD1 (6 bases). This CDR3 is built from 15 residues. Germline assignment: CDR1 MNHNS and CDR2 SASEGT. V was cut by 4 bases and J by 3 bases, with 13 bases left in between. The CDR3 protein is CASSVTGMANQPQHF. In nucleotides, the CDR3 is TGTGCCAGCAGTGTTACAGGGATGGCCAATCAGCCCCAGCATTTT.

This clone was picked up many times. This specimen includes other DNA sequences encoding the same CDR3. V and J are TRBV20-1 and TRBJ2-1; 7 nucleotides align to TRBD2. The trim removed 3 bases at V and 0 bases at J, leaving 2 bases unmatched. The CDR3 has 14 amino acids. Germline CDR1 and CDR2: DFQATT and SNEGSKA (reference sequence). This chain's CDR3 is CSASGRYSYNEQFF. The CDR3 DNA reads as TGCAGTGCTAGCGGGAGGTACTCCTACAATGAGCAGTTCTTC.

Judged by abundance, this clone is medium-sized. V is TRBV3-1 and J is TRBJ2-7, with 10 bases aligning to TRBD2. The V gene end was trimmed by 0 bases and the J gene end by 2 bases; junction bases not matched to a gene: 4. Germline V gives CDR1 LGHDT, CDR2 YNNKEL (reference sequence). The CDR3 has 16 residues. The CDR3 region is CASSQERLAGAYEQYF. CDR3 nucleotides: TGTGCCAGCAGCCAAGAACGGCTAGCGGGAGCCTACGAGCAGTACTTC.

For this clone: At one boundary the junction diverges from the germline segment, which might be a read error. The rearrangement uses TRBV13 and TRBJ1-5, with a possible D match to TRBD1 (5 bases). CDR3 length: 14 amino acids. Germline CDR1 reads PRHDT; CDR2 reads FYEKMQ (reference sequence). CDR3 sequence (DNA): TGTGCCAGCAGCTTGGGACCCAGCAGTCAGCCCCAGCATTTT. Its translation: CASSLGPSSQPQHF.

This clone was detected only a few times. The J gene is TRBJ1-5, the V gene TRBV6-1, with D maybe TRBD1 (6 bases). The CDR3 loop spans 16 amino acids. Germline V gene data show CDR1 as MNHNS and CDR2 as SASEGT. CDR3 in amino acids: CPQTKTGTLNNQPQHF. In DNA form, the CDR3 reads TGTCCCCAGACTAAGACCGGGACACTTAACAATCAGCCCCAGCATTTT.

This clone has a count of ten or more. This chain joins TRBV20-1 and TRBJ2-6, with a possible D match to TRBD1 (6 bases). Trimming left V 4 bases short and J 0 bases short, with 7 bases between. CDR1 and CDR2 from the germline V gene are DFQATT and SNEGSKA (reference sequence). The CDR3 totals 14 residues. CDR3 loop: CSAKDSSGANVLTF. In DNA form, the CDR3 reads TGCAGTGCTAAGGACAGCTCTGGGGCCAACGTCCTGACTTTC.

This chain uses TRBV30 with TRBJ2-2, with TRBD1 matching 7 bases. The V gene's germline CDR1 is GTSNPN and CDR2 SVGIG (reference sequence). V dropped 1 base and J dropped 3; count of bases not matched to a gene: 5. The CDR3 length is 15 residues. The CDR3, as DNA: TGTGCCTGGAGTGAGTCACAGGGGTACACCGGGGAGCTGTTTTTT. Translating gives CAWSESQGYTGELFF.

The J gene is TRBJ2-7, the V gene TRBV6-1; D ambiguous. With 8 bases removed from V and 3 bases from J, the gap between germline ends came to 17 bases. Germline V CDR1 and CDR2: MNHNS, SASEGT. CDR3 size: 14 residues. CDR3 protein: CASGKSTEGYEQYF. CDR3 bases: TGTGCCAGCGGAAAGAGCACGGAAGGCTACGAGCAGTACTTC.

In this sample, this clone turned up many times. V and J are TRBV6-5 and TRBJ2-3; D call uncertain. Germline CDR1 and CDR2: MNHEY and SVGAGI. This CDR3 contains 14 residues. The V end lost 3 bases, the J end lost 2 bases, and 9 bases lay between the germline ends. The CDR3 loop is CASSYERATDTQYF. The CDR3 nucleotides are TGTGCCAGCAGTTATGAACGGGCCACAGATACGCAGTATTTT.

About this clone itself: No conserved phenylalanine or tryptophan ends this CDR3, so it is likely a read error. In DNA, the CDR3 is TGTGCCAGCAGTGAGGAACTAGCGACATACAATGAGCAGTTCTGC. This sequence encodes CASSEELATYNEQFC. The V gene is TRBV6-4, the J gene TRBJ2-1; 7 bases are a match to TRBD2. CDR3 length: 15 amino acids. V shed 3 bases, J shed 4 bases, and the junction held 6 bases outside the gene matches. Germline V gene data show CDR1 as MRHNA and CDR2 as SNTAGT.

The gene calls are TRBV11-2 and TRBJ2-7; D unresolved. The CDR3 covers 13 residues. The V end lost 6 bases, the J end lost 2 bases, and 11 bases lay between the germline ends. CDR1 is SGHAT, CDR2 FQNNGV, per germline. CDR3 nucleotide sequence: TGTGCCAGCAGGCACACTGAACCCTACGAGCAGTACTTC. Translation gives CASRHTEPYEQYF. Full variable domain (outside the CDR3, taken from reference TRBV11-2 and TRBJ2-7): EAGVAQSPRYKIIEKRQSVAFWCNPISGHATLYWYQQILGQGPKLLIQFQNNGVVDDSQLPKDRFSAERLKGVDSTLKIQPAKLEDSAVYLCASRHTEPYEQYFGPGTRLTVT.

This chain uses TRBV7-8 with TRBJ2-7; a weak D match, TRBD2 (5 bases). V dropped 4 bases and J dropped 5 bases, with 15 bases sitting between them. The CDR3 is 14 amino acids. Germline assignment: CDR1 SGHVS and CDR2 FQNEAQ. This CDR3 reads CASSSVSTGDEQYF. The CDR3 nucleotides read TGTGCCAGCAGCTCGGTCTCTACCGGGGACGAGCAGTACTTC.

The V gene is TRBV6-2 or TRBV6-3, the J gene TRBJ2-1, with D possibly TRBD2 on 7 matching bases. The CDR3 is 16 amino acids. From germline, CDR1 is MNHEY and CDR2 SVGEGT. V was clipped by 5 bases and J by 5 bases, with 19 bases between them. The CDR3 region is CASSPYEGGWNNEQFF. CDR3 nucleotides: TGTGCCAGCAGTCCCTATGAGGGGGGGTGGAACAATGAGCAGTTCTTC.

This clone was seen more than once but under ten times. Other DNA sequences from this sample encode an identical CDR3 as well. This rearrangement joins TRBV6-4 to TRBJ2-1, with 7 bases identical to TRBD2. In germline, CDR1 is MRHNA, CDR2 SNTAGT. The CDR3 consists of 15 residues. Trimming took 6 bases from V and 6 from J; bases not matched to a gene: 11. The CDR3: CASSVLAGEGNEQFF. CDR3 nucleotide sequence: TGTGCCAGCAGCGTACTGGCGGGGGAAGGCAATGAGCAGTTCTTC.

The table lists this clone with many counts. The V and J genes are TRBV14 and TRBJ2-4, with D hard to call. The CDR3 sequence is 14 residues long. Germline V gene lookup returns CDR1 SGHDN and CDR2 FVKESK. V lost 2 bases and J 0 bases, leaving 5 bases between the germline ends. The chain's CDR3 is CASSQLGAKNIQYF. Written as DNA, the CDR3 is TGTGCCAGCAGCCAATTAGGAGCCAAAAACATTCAGTACTTC.

The chain joins TRBV19 to TRBJ1-5; weak D call: TRBD1 (5 bases). CDR3 length: 14 amino acids. The V gene lost 0 bases and the J gene lost 4 bases, with 7 bases spanning the gap. Germline loops: CDR1 LNHDA, CDR2 SQIVND (reference sequence). The CDR3 spells CASSIEGANQPQHF. CDR3 DNA: TGTGCCAGTAGTATAGAAGGGGCGAATCAGCCCCAGCATTTT.

This chain connects TRBV11-3 to TRBJ2-7; 9 bases agree with TRBD2. The CDR3 covers 14 residues. Losses at the gene ends were 7 bases for V and 0 bases for J; bases not matched to a gene: 4. Germline-derived CDR1 and CDR2 are SGHNT and YENEEA. The DNA for the CDR3 is TGTGCCAGCACCCTAGCGGGGAACTCCTACGAGCAGTACTTC. It is translated as CASTLAGNSYEQYF. The full variable domain, rest sourced from reference TRBV11-3 and TRBJ2-7, is EAGVVQSPRYKIIEKKQPVAFWCNPISGHNTLYWYLQNLGQGPELLIRYENEEAVDDSQLPKDRFSAERLKGVDSTLKIQPAELGDSAVYLCASTLAGNSYEQYFGPGTRLTVT.

The sample holds one count of this clone. J is TRBJ2-3 and V is TRBV9; a weak D match, TRBD1 (6 bases). Trimming removed 3 bases at V and 2 bases at J, with 13 bases between. CDR1 is SGDLS and CDR2 is YYNGEE in the germline V gene. The CDR3 has 15 amino acids. The CDR3 region is CASSGTGHFTDTQYF. CDR3 bases: TGTGCCAGCAGCGGAACGGGACACTTCACAGATACGCAGTATTTT.

At least ten counts were recorded for this clone. This chain links TRBV5-1 with TRBJ2-5; D not resolved. The CDR3 has 11 amino acids. In germline, CDR1 is SGHRS, CDR2 YFSETQ. Trimming stripped 4 bases from V and 0 bases from J, with 1 base between. In DNA, the CDR3 is TGCGCCAGCAGCGACCAAGAGACCCAGTACTTC. Translating it yields CASSDQETQYF. Complete variable domain (other parts from reference TRBV5-1 and TRBJ2-5): KAGVTQTPRYLIKTRGQQVTLSCSPISGHRSVSWYQQTPGQGLQFLFEYFSETQRNKGNFPGRFSGRQFSNSRSEMNVSTLELGDSALYLCASSDQETQYFGPGTRLLVL.

In its sample, this clone was seen a few times. The gene calls are TRBV27 and TRBJ1-1; TRBD1 matches at 7 bases. CDR1 and CDR2 (germline): MNHEY, SMNVEV (reference sequence). The CDR3 runs to 19 residues. Trimming removed 5 bases from V and 2 bases from J; junction bases left unmatched: 20. The CDR3 is CASSTIQGQVFRRNTEAFF. The CDR3 coding sequence is TGTGCCAGCAGTACAATCCAAGGACAGGTATTTCGACGAAACACTGAAGCTTTCTTT.

This clone was counted only a few times. The chain links TRBV6-5 to TRBJ2-7, with no clear D. Per the germline V gene, CDR1 is MNHEY and CDR2 is SVGAGI. Trimming cost V 4 bases and J 1 base, with 11 bases left between them. The CDR3 sequence is 14 residues long. Here the CDR3 DNA reads TGTGCCAGCAGTTGGAGCTGGGGTTCCTACGAGCAGTACTTC. Translating it yields CASSWSWGSYEQYF.

The CDR3 protein is CASSQDLGAHTF. CDR3 sequence (DNA): TGTGCCAGCAGCCAAGATCTGGGGGCCCACACCTTC. V and J are TRBV3-1 and TRBJ1-2; possible D gene TRBD1, 6 bases. V was clipped by 0 bases and J by 12 bases, with 11 bases between them. CDR3 size: 12 residues. The germline V gene encodes CDR1 LGHDT and CDR2 YNNKEL (reference sequence).

This clone is large (0.1 to 1%) by share. This rearrangement joins TRBV27 to TRBJ2-7; no clear D gene. Between the trimmed V and J ends, which lost 6 bases and 0 bases, there was a span of 12 bases. In germline, CDR1 is MNHEY, CDR2 SMNVEV (reference sequence). The CDR3 has 14 amino acids. CDR3 DNA sequence: TGTGCCAGCAGACCCTATGAGACCTCCTACGAGCAGTACTTC. Translated, it gives CASRPYETSYEQYF.

The chain carries TRBV28 and TRBJ1-6; the match to TRBD1 covers 7 bases. With 1 base clipped from V and 4 bases from J, the junction kept 4 bases outside the gene matches. CDR1 is MDHEN, CDR2 SYDVKM, per germline. This CDR3 comprises 16 residues. The CDR3, as DNA: TGTGCCAGCAGTTTATTAACGGGACAGTATAATTCACCCCTCCACTTT. Amino acid sequence: CASSLLTGQYNSPLHF.

This CDR3 reads CASSPRDHTDTQYF. As DNA, the CDR3 is TGTGCCAGCAGCCCCAGGGACCACACAGATACGCAGTATTTT. The gene calls are TRBV11-3 and TRBJ2-3; D assignment may be TRBD1 or TRBD2 (5 bases each). The V and J ends lost 5 bases and 2 bases respectively, with 11 bases between them. This CDR3 is built from 14 residues. Germline CDR1 reads SGHNT; CDR2 reads YENEEA. The variable domain in full, with the rest retrieved from reference TRBV11-3 and TRBJ2-3, is EAGVVQSPRYKIIEKKQPVAFWCNPISGHNTLYWYLQNLGQGPELLIRYENEEAVDDSQLPKDRFSAERLKGVDSTLKIQPAELGDSAVYLCASSPRDHTDTQYFGPGTRLTVL.

The V and J genes are TRBV12-3 or TRBV12-4 and TRBJ2-7, with D possibly matching TRBD1 (6 bases). CDR3 length: 13 residues. Trimming took off 3 bases at V and 5 bases at J, with 11 bases between the two ends. CDR3 coding DNA: TGTGCCAGCAGTTTGTTAGGGGGTAACGAGCAGTACTTC. Translating gives CASSLLGGNEQYF.